Below, 15 T cell receptor beta chains from the same sample are listed, as sequenced in a study of CD8+ T cells in alopecia areata. In each case, RNA was isolated and then reverse transcribed into cDNA as the sequencing template. Method: immunoSEQ multiplex PCR; TCRdb's copy keeps in-frame clones and lacks some. Of 150,000 to 200,000 clones listed, around three fifths are singletons. Stated treatment: oral pan-JAK inhibitor, 5-10 mg twice daily. This specimen was CD4+ T cells sorted from blood, taken at week 24, from a patient treated with tofacitinib. The receptors come from a human donor with alopecia areata.

In nucleotides, the CDR3 is TGCAGTGCTAGGGACTACAATGAGCAGTTCTTC. Translated: CSARDYNEQFF. This sequence joins TRBV20-1 and TRBJ2-1, with unresolved D. This CDR3 is built from 11 residues. Germline V lookup: CDR1 DFQATT, CDR2 SNEGSKA (reference sequence). V was pared by 3 bases and J by 3 bases, with 3 bases between.

The rearrangement links TRBV5-1 to TRBJ2-5, with D possibly being TRBD1 (5 bases). Trimming took off 4 bases at V and 4 bases at J, with 26 bases between the two ends. The germline gives CDR1 SGHRS, CDR2 YFSETQ. The CDR3 has 18 residues. CDR3 amino acids: CASSRLSGQPPSGETQYF. The CDR3 nucleotides read TGCGCCAGCAGCAGGTTATCAGGGCAGCCTCCTTCAGGAGAGACCCAGTACTTC. The full variable domain, with the rest looked up from reference TRBV5-1 and TRBJ2-5, is KAGVTQTPRYLIKTRGQQVTLSCSPISGHRSVSWYQQTPGQGLQFLFEYFSETQRNKGNFPGRFSGRQFSNSRSEMNVSTLELGDSALYLCASSRLSGQPPSGETQYFGPGTRLLVL.

V usage is TRBV30 and J usage is TRBJ1-2, with D uncertain. Germline-derived CDR1 and CDR2 are GTSNPN and SVGIG (reference sequence). V lost 2 bases and J 7 bases, leaving 8 bases between the germline ends. This CDR3 is built from 11 residues. CDR3 protein: CAWSLSGGYTF. Written as DNA, the CDR3 is TGTGCCTGGAGTTTATCGGGTGGCTACACCTTC. Combining the CDR3 with reference TRBV30 and TRBJ1-2 gives the whole variable domain SQTIHQWPATLVQPVGSPLSLECTVEGTSNPNLYWYRQAAGRGLQLLFYSVGIGQISSEVPQNLSASRPQDRQFILSSKKLLLSDSGFYLCAWSLSGGYTFGSGTRLTVV.

A word on this clone: At one of its ends the junction is not consistent with the germline gene, which may arise from a read error. The chain joins TRBV15 to TRBJ2-4; D remains ambiguous. The CDR3 is 12 residues long. The germline gives CDR1 LNHNV, CDR2 YYDKDF (reference sequence). The CDR3: CATSSQRTASNF. The CDR3, as DNA: TGTGCCACCAGCTCCCAGAGGACGGCCTCGAACTTC.

This chain links TRBV29-1 with TRBJ2-1, with 7 bases identical to TRBD2. The CDR3 spans 16 residues. V gave up 7 bases and J gave up 0 bases; unmatched junction bases: 12. CDR1 is SQVTM and CDR2 is ANQGSEA in the germline V gene. Written as DNA, the CDR3 is TGCAGCGCAGATTCGCTAGCGGTCAGCTCCTACAATGAGCAGTTCTTC. It encodes CSADSLAVSSYNEQFF.

The chain combines TRBV5-1 with TRBJ2-7, with 7 nucleotides matching TRBD1. The germline V gene encodes CDR1 SGHRS and CDR2 YFSETQ. The CDR3 consists of 14 residues. The V gene end was trimmed by 2 bases and the J gene end by 3 bases; junction bases not matched to a gene: 5. This CDR3 is CASSFRDSRYEQYF. CDR3 in DNA: TGCGCCAGCAGCTTTAGGGACAGCCGCTACGAGCAGTACTTC.

This clone has only a few counts. The CDR3 loop is CSVQVPGQGINEQYF. The CDR3 region has the DNA TGCAGCGTTCAAGTACCGGGACAGGGTATCAACGAGCAGTACTTC. The chain uses TRBV29-1 and TRBJ2-7, with 9 bases identical to TRBD1. CDR1 SQVTM and CDR2 ANQGSEA come from the germline V gene. This CDR3 region has 15 residues. V dropped 5 bases and J dropped 5; count of bases not matched to a gene: 13.

This chain connects TRBV29-1 to TRBJ2-1; D might be TRBD1 (6 bases). Germline CDR1 and CDR2: SQVTM and ANQGSEA. The V gene lost 2 bases and the J gene lost 5 bases, with 10 bases spanning the gap. The CDR3 covers 13 residues. The CDR3 DNA reads as TGCAGCGTTGAAAGACAGGTCAACAATGAGCAGTTCTTC. Amino acids: CSVERQVNNEQFF.

The chain has TRBV4-1 and TRBJ1-3; TRBD1 is a possible D gene (5 bases). Germline CDR1 and CDR2: MGHRA and YSYEKL. V shed 0 bases and J shed 3 bases, with 9 bases lying between them. This CDR3 has 15 amino acids. The chain's CDR3 is CASSQDAGYGNTIYF. In DNA, the CDR3 is TGCGCCAGCAGCCAAGATGCAGGGTATGGAAACACCATATATTTT.

In its sample, this clone was seen a few times. CDR3 sequence: CASSGPDRDSYNSPLHF. The CDR3 region has the DNA TGCGCCAGCAGCGGACCGGACAGGGACTCCTATAATTCACCCCTCCACTTT. The gene calls are TRBV4-1 and TRBJ1-6; 8 bases match TRBD1. Trimming took 5 bases from V and 0 from J; bases not matched to a gene: 6. The germline CDR1 and CDR2 sequences are MGHRA and YSYEKL. This CDR3 is built from 17 residues.

V usage is TRBV2 and J usage is TRBJ2-7, with D possibly TRBD2 on 5 matching bases. The CDR3 contains 12 residues. From germline, CDR1 is SNHLY and CDR2 FYNNEI. Trimming shortened V by 6 bases and J by 4 bases, and 10 bases separated the two germline ends. Here the CDR3 reads CASRTTGYEQYF. In DNA form, the CDR3 reads TGTGCCAGCAGAACCACGGGATACGAGCAGTACTTC.

CDR3 sequence reads: CASSQLVIYEQFF. The CDR3 nucleotides are TGTGCCAGCAGCCAGCTGGTAATCTATGAGCAGTTCTTC. This chain uses TRBV7-9 with TRBJ2-1; D not certain. The V gene's germline CDR1 is SEHNR and CDR2 FQNEAQ (reference sequence). Trimming took off 5 bases at V and 8 bases at J, with 13 bases between the two ends. This CDR3 has 13 residues.

This clone was observed once. V usage is TRBV2 and J usage is TRBJ2-3; D is uncertain. V shed 7 bases and J shed 4 bases, with 15 bases lying between them. The CDR3 is 14 residues long. Germline V gene sequence: CDR1 SNHLY, CDR2 FYNNEI. The CDR3 sequence is CASKVGRLADTQYF. The DNA of the CDR3 is TGTGCCAGCAAAGTCGGGCGTTTGGCAGATACGCAGTATTTT.

This clone was detected only a few times. J is TRBJ1-2 and V is TRBV29-1; 7 bases match TRBD1. Germline CDR1 and CDR2: SQVTM and ANQGSEA. The CDR3 is 15 residues long. The V segment lost 5 bases and the J segment 3 bases; nucleotides outside the gene matches: 12. As DNA, the CDR3 is TGCAGCGTTCCCAACGGACAGGCGGCATACTATGGCTACACCTTC. This translates into CSVPNGQAAYYGYTF.

V is TRBV7-9 and J is TRBJ1-1; 9 nucleotides line up with TRBD1. CDR1 is SEHNR, CDR2 FQNEAQ, per germline (reference sequence). With V trimmed by 5 bases and J by 2 bases, 3 bases remained unmatched. The CDR3 runs to 14 residues. The CDR3 here is CASSRQGGNTEAFF. CDR3 nucleotide sequence: TGTGCCAGCAGCAGACAGGGGGGAAACACTGAAGCTTTCTTT. The full variable domain, in which reference TRBV7-9 and TRBJ1-1 provide the parts outside the CDR3, is DTGVSQNPRHKITKRGQNVTFRCDPISEHNRLYWYRQTLGQGPEFLTYFQNEAQLEKSRLLSDRFSAERPKGSFSTLEIQRTEQGDSAMYLCASSRQGGNTEAFFGQGTRLTVV.